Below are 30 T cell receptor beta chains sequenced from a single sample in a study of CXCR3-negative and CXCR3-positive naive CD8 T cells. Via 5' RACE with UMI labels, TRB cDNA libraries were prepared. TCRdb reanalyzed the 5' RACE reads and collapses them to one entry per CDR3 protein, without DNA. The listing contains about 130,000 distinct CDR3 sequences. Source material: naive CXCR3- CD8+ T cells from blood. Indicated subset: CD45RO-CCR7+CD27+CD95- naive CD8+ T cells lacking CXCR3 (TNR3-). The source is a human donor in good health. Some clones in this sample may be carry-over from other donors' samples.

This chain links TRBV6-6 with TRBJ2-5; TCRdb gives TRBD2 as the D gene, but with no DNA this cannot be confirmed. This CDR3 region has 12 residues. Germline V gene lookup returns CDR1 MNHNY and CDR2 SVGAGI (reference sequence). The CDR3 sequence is CASRNSGETQYF.

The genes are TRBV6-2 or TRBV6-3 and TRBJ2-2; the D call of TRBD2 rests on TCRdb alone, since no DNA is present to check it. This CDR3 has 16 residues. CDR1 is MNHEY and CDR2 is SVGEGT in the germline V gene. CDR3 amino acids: CASSYLTSGNTGELFF.

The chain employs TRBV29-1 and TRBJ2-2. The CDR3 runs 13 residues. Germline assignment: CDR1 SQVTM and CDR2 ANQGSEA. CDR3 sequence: CSVKGSNTGELFF.

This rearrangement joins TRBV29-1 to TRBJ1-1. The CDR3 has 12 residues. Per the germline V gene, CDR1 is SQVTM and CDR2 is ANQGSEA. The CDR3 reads CSVDRGNTEAFF.

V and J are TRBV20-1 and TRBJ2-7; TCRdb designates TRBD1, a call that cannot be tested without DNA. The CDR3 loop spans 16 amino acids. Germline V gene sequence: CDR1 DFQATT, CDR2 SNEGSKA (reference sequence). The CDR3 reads CSASPVLTVTYYEQYF.

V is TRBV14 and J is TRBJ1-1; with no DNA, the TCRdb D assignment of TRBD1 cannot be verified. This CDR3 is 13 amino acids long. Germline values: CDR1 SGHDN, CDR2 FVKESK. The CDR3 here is CASSGSWRGVAFF.

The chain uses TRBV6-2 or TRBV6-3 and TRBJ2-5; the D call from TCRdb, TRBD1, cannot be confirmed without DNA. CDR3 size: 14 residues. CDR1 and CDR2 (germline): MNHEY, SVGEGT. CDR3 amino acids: CASSQQGVQETQYF.

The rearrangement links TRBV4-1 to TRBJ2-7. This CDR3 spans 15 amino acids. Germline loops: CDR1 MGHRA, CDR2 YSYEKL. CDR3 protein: CASSQDGGDNYEQYF.

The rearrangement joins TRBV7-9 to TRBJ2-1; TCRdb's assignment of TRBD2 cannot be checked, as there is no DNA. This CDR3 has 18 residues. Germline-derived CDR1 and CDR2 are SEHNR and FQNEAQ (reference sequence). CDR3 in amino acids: CASSLEALAGGSYNEQFF.

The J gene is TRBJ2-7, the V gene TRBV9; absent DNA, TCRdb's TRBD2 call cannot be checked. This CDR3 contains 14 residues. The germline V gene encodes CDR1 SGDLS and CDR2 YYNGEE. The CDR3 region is CASSDERVSYEQYF.

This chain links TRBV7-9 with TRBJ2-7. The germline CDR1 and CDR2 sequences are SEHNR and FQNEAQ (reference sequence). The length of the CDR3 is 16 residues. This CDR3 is CASSSDRVFSPYEQYF. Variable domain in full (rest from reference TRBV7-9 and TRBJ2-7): DTGVSQNPRHKITKRGQNVTFRCDPISEHNRLYWYRQTLGQGPEFLTYFQNEAQLEKSRLLSDRFSAERPKGSFSTLEIQRTEQGDSAMYLCASSSDRVFSPYEQYFGPGTRLTVT.

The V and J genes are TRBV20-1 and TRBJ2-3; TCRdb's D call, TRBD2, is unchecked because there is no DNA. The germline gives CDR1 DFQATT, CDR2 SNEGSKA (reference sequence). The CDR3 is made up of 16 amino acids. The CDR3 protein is CSARDQGGPFADTQYF.

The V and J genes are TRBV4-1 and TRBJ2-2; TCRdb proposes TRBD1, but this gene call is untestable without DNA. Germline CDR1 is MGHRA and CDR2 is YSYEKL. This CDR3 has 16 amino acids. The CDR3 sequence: CASSHPRTVNTGELFF.

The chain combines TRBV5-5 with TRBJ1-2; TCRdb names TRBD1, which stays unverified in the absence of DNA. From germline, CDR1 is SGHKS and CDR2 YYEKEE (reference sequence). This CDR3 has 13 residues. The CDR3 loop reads CASSPTDSYGYTF.

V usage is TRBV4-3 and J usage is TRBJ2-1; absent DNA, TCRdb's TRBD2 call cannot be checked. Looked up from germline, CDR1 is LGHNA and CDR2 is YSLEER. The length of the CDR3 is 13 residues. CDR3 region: CASSQAGEGTQFF.

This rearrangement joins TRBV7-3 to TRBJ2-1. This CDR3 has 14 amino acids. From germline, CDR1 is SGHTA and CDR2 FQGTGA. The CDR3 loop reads CASSLSGLINEQFF.

CDR3: CSVEPRETEAFF. The chain employs TRBV29-1 and TRBJ1-1. The germline CDR1 and CDR2 sequences are SQVTM and ANQGSEA. This CDR3 is 12 amino acids long.

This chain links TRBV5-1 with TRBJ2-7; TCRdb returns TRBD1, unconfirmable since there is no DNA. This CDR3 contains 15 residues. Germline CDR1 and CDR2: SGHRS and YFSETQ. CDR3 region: CASSPEGGFGYEQYF. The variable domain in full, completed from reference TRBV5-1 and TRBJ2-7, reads KAGVTQTPRYLIKTRGQQVTLSCSPISGHRSVSWYQQTPGQGLQFLFEYFSETQRNKGNFPGRFSGRQFSNSRSEMNVSTLELGDSALYLCASSPEGGFGYEQYFGPGTRLTVT.

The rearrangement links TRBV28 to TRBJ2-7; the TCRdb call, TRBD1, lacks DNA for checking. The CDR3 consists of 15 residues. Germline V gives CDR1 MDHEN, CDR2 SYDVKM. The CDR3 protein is CASSTRQGTTYEQYF.

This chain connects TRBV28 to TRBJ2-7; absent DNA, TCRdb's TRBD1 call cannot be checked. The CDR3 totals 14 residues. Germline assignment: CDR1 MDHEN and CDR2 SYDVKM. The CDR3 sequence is CASSTPLPGSEQYF.

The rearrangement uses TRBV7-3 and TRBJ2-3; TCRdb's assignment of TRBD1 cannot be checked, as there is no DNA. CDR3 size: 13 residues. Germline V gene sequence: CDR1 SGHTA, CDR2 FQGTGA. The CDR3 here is CASSAGTGDTQYF. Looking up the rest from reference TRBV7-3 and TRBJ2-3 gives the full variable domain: GAGVSQTPSNKVTEKGKYVELRCDPISGHTALYWYRQSLGQGPEFLIYFQGTGAADDSGLPNDRFFAVRPEGSVSTLKIQRTERGDSAVYLCASSAGTGDTQYFGPGTRLTVL.

This CDR3 is CASSSGGGYHYEQYF. V and J are TRBV5-4 and TRBJ2-7; the TRBD2 assignment by TCRdb is unverifiable without DNA. The CDR3 extends over 15 amino acids. Germline V CDR1 and CDR2: SGHNT, YYREEE (reference sequence).

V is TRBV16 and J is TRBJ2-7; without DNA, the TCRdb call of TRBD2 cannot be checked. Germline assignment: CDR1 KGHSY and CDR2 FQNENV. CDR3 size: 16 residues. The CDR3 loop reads CASSQFETSATYEQYF.

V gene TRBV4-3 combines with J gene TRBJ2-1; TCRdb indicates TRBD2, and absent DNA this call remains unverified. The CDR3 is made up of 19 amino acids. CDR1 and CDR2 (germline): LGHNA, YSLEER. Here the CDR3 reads CASSQRLAGGPESYNEQFF.

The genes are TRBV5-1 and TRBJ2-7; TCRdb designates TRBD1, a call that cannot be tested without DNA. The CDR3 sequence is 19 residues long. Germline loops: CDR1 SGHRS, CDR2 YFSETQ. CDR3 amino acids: CASSLVVQQYGTSFYEQYF.

This chain's CDR3 is CASSPTIGQELNIQYF. The chain is built from TRBV7-6 and TRBJ2-4; TCRdb proposes TRBD1, but this gene call is untestable without DNA. Germline CDR1 is SGHVS and CDR2 is FNYEAQ. The CDR3 covers 16 residues.

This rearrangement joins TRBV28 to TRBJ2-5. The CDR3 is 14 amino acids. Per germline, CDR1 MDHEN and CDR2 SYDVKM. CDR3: CASSVYRVQETQYF.

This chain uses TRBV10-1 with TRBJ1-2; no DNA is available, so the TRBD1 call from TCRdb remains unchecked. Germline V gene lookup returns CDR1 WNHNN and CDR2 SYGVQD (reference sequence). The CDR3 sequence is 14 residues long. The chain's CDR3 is CASRKDRAIDGYTF.

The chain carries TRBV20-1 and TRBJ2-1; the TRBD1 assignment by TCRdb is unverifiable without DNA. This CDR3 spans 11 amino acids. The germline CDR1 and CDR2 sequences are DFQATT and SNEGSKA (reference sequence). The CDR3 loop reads CSARRGGEQFF.

CDR3 in amino acids: CASSQESANEAFF. The V and J genes are TRBV14 and TRBJ1-1. Germline V lookup: CDR1 SGHDN, CDR2 FVKESK. The CDR3 covers 13 residues.